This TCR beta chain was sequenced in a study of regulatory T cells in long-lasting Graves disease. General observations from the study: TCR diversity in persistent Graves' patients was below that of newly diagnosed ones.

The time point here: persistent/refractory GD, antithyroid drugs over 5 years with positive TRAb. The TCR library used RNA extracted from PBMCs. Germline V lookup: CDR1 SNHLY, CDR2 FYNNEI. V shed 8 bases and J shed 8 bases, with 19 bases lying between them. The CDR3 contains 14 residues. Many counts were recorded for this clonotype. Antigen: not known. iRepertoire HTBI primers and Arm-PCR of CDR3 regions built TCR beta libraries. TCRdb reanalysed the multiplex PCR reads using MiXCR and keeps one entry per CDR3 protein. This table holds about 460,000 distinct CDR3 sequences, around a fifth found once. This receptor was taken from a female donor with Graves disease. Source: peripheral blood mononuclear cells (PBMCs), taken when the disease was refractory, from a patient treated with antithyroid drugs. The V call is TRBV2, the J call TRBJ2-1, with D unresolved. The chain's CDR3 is CASQHAPDRDEQFF. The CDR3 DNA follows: TGTGCCAGCCAACACGCGCCCGATAGGGATGAGCAGTTCTTC. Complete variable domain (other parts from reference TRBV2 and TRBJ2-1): EPEVTQTPSHQVTQMGQEVILRCVPISNHLYFYWYRQILGQKVEFLVSFYNNEISEKSEIFDDQFSVERPDGSNFTLKIRSTKLEDSAMYFCASQHAPDRDEQFFGPGTRLTVL.